Listed below are T cell receptor beta chains from one sample, sequenced in a study of blood T cell repertoires in COVID-19. Assay used: immunoSEQ multiplex PCR; TCRdb lists only in-frame clones, some missing. In the table there are approximately 160,000 clones, approximately 86% of which are singletons. Sequenced input: peripheral blood. Every receptor here comes from a man in his sixties who had recovered from COVID-19. Each CDR3 is given with its conserved first and last residue. A D gene is named only where the DNA matches it firmly. Rows give clone size only sometimes, using once, few, many, or a class for an expanded clone.

size	V	J	D	DNA	CDR3
.	TRBV6-5	TRBJ1-5	.	TGTGCCAGCAGAGAGGGGGGGGCGAGTCAGCCCCAGCATTTT	CASREGGASQPQHF
few	TRBV10-3	TRBJ1-2	.	TGTGCCATCTCGCAGGCGGGGGATAGCTATGGCTACACCTTC	CAISQAGDSYGYTF
few	TRBV25-1	TRBJ1-2	.	TGTGCCAGCAGTGATAGAGTAAACTATGGCTACACCTTC	CASSDRVNYGYTF
.	TRBV2	TRBJ2-3	TRBD2	TGTGCCAGCCGACTAGCGGGGGGAGATACGCAGTATTTT	CASRLAGGDTQYF
few	TRBV7-2	TRBJ1-5	TRBD1	TGTGCCAGCAGCTTACAGGGGGGCACTATGGGAAATCAGCCCCAGCATTTT	CASSLQGGTMGNQPQHF
once	TRBV7-9	TRBJ2-7	TRBD2	TGTGCCAGCAGCCCGACGGGGGGGGACTACGAGCAGTACTTC	CASSPTGGDYEQYF
once	TRBV6-5	TRBJ2-3	TRBD1	TGTGCCAGCAGTTACTCGGGACAGGGGTGGTATTTT	CASSYSGQGWYF
.	TRBV5-1	TRBJ2-5	TRBD2	TGCGCCAGCAGCCCTAATAGCGGGGCTCACCAAGAGACCCAGTACTTC	CASSPNSGAHQETQYF
.	TRBV7-3	TRBJ1-6	.	TGTGCCAGCAGCTTAACCCCTCTAATGCCACCCCTCCACTTT	CASSLTPLMPPLHF
.	TRBV7-9	TRBJ1-1	.	TGTGCCAGCAGCTCAACCGAGGGCGGAGAAGCTTTCTTT	CASSSTEGGEAFF
.	TRBV2	TRBJ1-4	.	TGTGCCAGCAGTGTAAGGGGCACTAATGAAAAACTGTTTTTT	CASSVRGTNEKLFF
.	TRBV10-3	TRBJ2-2	TRBD1	TGTGCCACCGTCGACAGGGAACCCGGGGAGCTGTTTTTT	CATVDREPGELFF
.	TRBV7-6	TRBJ1-5	TRBD1	TGTGCCAGCAGCCTACAGGGGGAAATCGGGGAGCCCCAGCATTTT	CASSLQGEIGEPQHF
.	TRBV7-2	TRBJ1-2	TRBD1	TGTGCCAGCAGCCCAGGGACAGGGCGCTATGGCTACACCTTC	CASSPGTGRYGYTF
.	TRBV7-2	TRBJ2-7	TRBD2	TGTGCCAGCAGCCCGGGACTAGCGATTTACGAGCAGTACTTC	CASSPGLAIYEQYF
once	TRBV6-1	TRBJ1-2	TRBD1	TGTGCCAGCAGTGAACAACCGACAGGGGAGGAGGGCTACACCTTC	CASSEQPTGEEGYTF
.	TRBV19	TRBJ1-1	TRBD1	TGTGCCAGTAGACAGGGGCGGGTGAACACTGAAGCTTTCTTT	CASRQGRVNTEAFF
.	TRBV7-8	TRBJ1-2	.	TGTGCCAGCAGCCCGAGGTGGGATGGCTACACCTTC	CASSPRWDGYTF
once	TRBV30	TRBJ2-2	.	TGTGCCTGGGGGACCCGGGGCGGGGAGCTGTTTTTT	CAWGTRGGELFF
.	TRBV5-1	TRBJ1-1	TRBD1	TGCGCCAGCAGCCCTTCAGGGGGTTTCGCTGAAGCTTTCTTT	CASSPSGGFAEAFF
.	TRBV5-8	TRBJ1-5	TRBD1	TGTGCCAGCAGCTCGCTCGGACAGGGAAACCAGCCCCAGCATTTT	CASSSLGQGNQPQHF
.	TRBV2	TRBJ2-3	TRBD2	TGTGCCAGCAGTGAACTAGCGGCCACAGATACGCAGTATTTT	CASSELAATDTQYF
.	TRBV30	TRBJ1-5	.	TGTGCCTGGAGTATCGGGGAATATCAGCCCCAGCATTTT	CAWSIGEYQPQHF
.	TRBV27	TRBJ1-2	TRBD1	TGTGCCAGCAGACTGACAGGGGGCAAGGGCTACACCTTC	CASRLTGGKGYTF
once	TRBV7-3	TRBJ1-1	.	TGTGCCAGCAGCTCTCAGGGAAGCGACACTGAAGCTTTCTTT	CASSSQGSDTEAFF
.	TRBV11-2	TRBJ2-1	TRBD2	TGTGCCAGCAGCTTAGGGTCTAGCGGGAACCCACATGAGCAGTTCTTC	CASSLGSSGNPHEQFF
few	TRBV6-5	TRBJ1-6	TRBD1	TGTGCCAGCAGTTTGGACAGGAATTCACCCCTCCACTTT	CASSLDRNSPLHF
.	TRBV7-2	TRBJ1-2	TRBD1	TGTGCCAGCAGCTCCCGACAGGGGGGTAACTATGGCTACACCTTC	CASSSRQGGNYGYTF
.	TRBV13	TRBJ2-7	TRBD1	TGTGCCAGCAGCTCTTCCGGGACAGGGGGTTACGAGCAGTACTTC	CASSSSGTGGYEQYF
once	TRBV7-6	TRBJ1-2	TRBD1	TGTGCCAGCAGCTTAAAGTACGATAATGGGGACAGGGGAGTAACTAACTATGGCTACACCTTC	CASSLKYDNGDRGVTNYGYTF
.	TRBV30	TRBJ2-4	.	TGTGCCTGGAACCCCTCCGGACTGTCAAACATTCAGTACTTC	CAWNPSGLSNIQYF
.	TRBV4-1	TRBJ1-5	TRBD1	TGCGCCAGCAGCCTAGGACAGGGCGTCAATCAGCCCCAGCATTTT	CASSLGQGVNQPQHF
.	TRBV10-3	TRBJ1-2	.	TGTGCCATCAGTGAGTCGCTACAGAACTATGGCTACACCTTC	CAISESLQNYGYTF
once	TRBV30	TRBJ1-1	TRBD1	TGTGCCTGGACCATGGACAGGGGGCCCGGGATCACTGAAGCTTTCTTT	CAWTMDRGPGITEAFF
.	TRBV12-3/TRBV12-4	TRBJ1-2	.	TGTGCCAGCAGTTTAGGGGGGGTCTATGGCTACACCTTC	CASSLGGVYGYTF
.	TRBV7-7	TRBJ2-5	TRBD2	TGTGCTAGCAGCGCCCGACTAGCGGGGGGGGAGACCCAGTACTTC	CASSARLAGGETQYF
.	TRBV19	TRBJ2-1	TRBD2	TGTGCCAGTACCAAAGGAACTAGCGGGGGGGCCCCCTACAATGAGCAGTTCTTC	CASTKGTSGGAPYNEQFF
once	TRBV19	TRBJ2-6	.	TGTGCCAGTAGTCCCGACAGGCCAGGTTCTGGGGCCAACGTCCTGACTTTC	CASSPDRPGSGANVLTF
.	TRBV11-3	TRBJ1-2	TRBD1	TGTGCCAGCAGCTTATACGGGACAGGGACAGGTCATGGCTACACCTTC	CASSLYGTGTGHGYTF
.	TRBV19	TRBJ1-2	TRBD1	TGTGCCAGTACCTTCGACAGGGTCGATGGCTACACCTTC	CASTFDRVDGYTF
.	TRBV6-5	TRBJ2-3	TRBD2	TGTGCCAGCAGTTCCCCAAGCGGGGGTGCGTCAGATACGCAGTATTTT	CASSSPSGGASDTQYF
many	TRBV23-1	TRBJ2-7	.	TGCGCCAGCAGTCAATCGGAGGGTACTAAGTACTTC	CASSQSEGTKYF
.	TRBV28	TRBJ1-2	.	TGTGCCAGCAGTCCACTGGCGGGTGCCTATGGCTACACCTTC	CASSPLAGAYGYTF
.	TRBV3-1/TRBV3-2	TRBJ1-5	.	TGTGCCAGCAGCCCGACAGTGAATAGCAATCAGCCCCAGCATTTT	CASSPTVNSNQPQHF
.	TRBV19	TRBJ1-2	.	TGTGCCAGTAGTCGCGCAGGCGACCTATGGAGCTACACCTTC	CASSRAGDLWSYTF
.	TRBV27	TRBJ1-1	.	TGTGCCAGCAGTTTATCATTCGGGGAGAGAGTAGCTTTCTTT	CASSLSFGERVAFF
.	TRBV19	TRBJ2-3	TRBD1	TGTGCCAGTAGTCTCGGGCACAGGGGCTCAGATACGCAGTATTTT	CASSLGHRGSDTQYF
.	TRBV4-3	TRBJ2-1	TRBD2	TGCGCCAGCAGCCAAGTTGTAGGAGCGGGGGGGCCCCGCAATGAGCAGTTCTTC	CASSQVVGAGGPRNEQFF
many	TRBV4-1	TRBJ2-5	.	TGCGCCAGCAGCCAGATGGGGGGAGAGACCCAGTACTTC	CASSQMGGETQYF
.	TRBV5-5	TRBJ2-2	TRBD1	TGTGCCAGCAGCTCACCCGGGACAGGGGGCGTCGGGGAGCTGTTTTTT	CASSSPGTGGVGELFF
.	TRBV9	TRBJ2-4	TRBD2	TGTGCCAGCAGCGGGAAAGCGGGGGGACCGCAAAACATTCAGTACTTC	CASSGKAGGPQNIQYF